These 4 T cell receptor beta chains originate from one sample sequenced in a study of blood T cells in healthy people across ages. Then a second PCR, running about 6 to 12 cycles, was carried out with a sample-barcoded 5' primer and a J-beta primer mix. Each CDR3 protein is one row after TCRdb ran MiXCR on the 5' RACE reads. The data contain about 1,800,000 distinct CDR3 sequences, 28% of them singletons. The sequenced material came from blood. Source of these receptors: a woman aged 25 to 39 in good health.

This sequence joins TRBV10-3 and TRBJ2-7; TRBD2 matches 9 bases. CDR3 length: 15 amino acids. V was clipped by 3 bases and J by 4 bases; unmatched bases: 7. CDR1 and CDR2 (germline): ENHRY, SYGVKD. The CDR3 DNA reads TGTGCCATCAGTGAACCCCTTAGCGGGAGTTACGAGCAGTACTTC. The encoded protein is CAISEPLSGSYEQYF.

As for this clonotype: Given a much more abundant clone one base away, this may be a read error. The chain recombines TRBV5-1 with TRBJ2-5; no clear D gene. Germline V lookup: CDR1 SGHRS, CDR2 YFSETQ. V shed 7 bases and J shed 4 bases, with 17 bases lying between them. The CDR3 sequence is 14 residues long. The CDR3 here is CASGADLRSETQYF. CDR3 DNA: TGCGCCAGCGGCGCTGACCTACGGTCAGAGACCCAGTACTTC.

The CDR3 nucleotides are TGTGCCATCGGACAGGGTAGAGACATGGATACGCAGTATTTT. Translating it yields CAIGQGRDMDTQYF. The chain recombines TRBV10-3 with TRBJ2-3; 8 bases agree with TRBD1. Germline CDR1 reads ENHRY; CDR2 reads SYGVKD. With V trimmed by 8 bases and J by 6 bases, 10 bases remained unmatched. The CDR3 loop spans 14 amino acids.

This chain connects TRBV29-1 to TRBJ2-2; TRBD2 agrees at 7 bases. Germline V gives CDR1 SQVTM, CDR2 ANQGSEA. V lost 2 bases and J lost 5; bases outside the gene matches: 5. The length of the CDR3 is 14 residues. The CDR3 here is CSVESNGRTGELFF. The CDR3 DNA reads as TGCAGCGTTGAATCTAACGGGAGGACCGGGGAGCTGTTTTTT.